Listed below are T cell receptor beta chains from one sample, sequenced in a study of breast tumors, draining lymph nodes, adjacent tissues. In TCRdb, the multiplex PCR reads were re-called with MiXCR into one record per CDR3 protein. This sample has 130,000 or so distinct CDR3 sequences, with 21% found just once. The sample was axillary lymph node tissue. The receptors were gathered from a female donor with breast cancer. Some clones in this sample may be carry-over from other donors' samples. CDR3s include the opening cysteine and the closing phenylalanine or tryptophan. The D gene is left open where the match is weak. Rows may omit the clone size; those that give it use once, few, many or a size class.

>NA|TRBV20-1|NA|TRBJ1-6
TGCAGTGCTAGAGATTGGGCAGGACTGAATTCACCCCTCCACTTT
CSARDWAGLNSPLHF
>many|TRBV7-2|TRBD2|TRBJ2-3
TGTGCCAGCAGCTTAGCGACTAGCGGACACGGTACGCAGTATTTT
CASSLATSGHGTQYF
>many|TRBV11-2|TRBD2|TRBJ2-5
TGTGCCAGCACCTTGGGACTAAGGGAAGAGACCCAGTACTTC
CASTLGLREETQYF
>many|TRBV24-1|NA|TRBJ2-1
TGTGCCACCAGTGTAAGTTTCTACAATGAGCAGTTCTTC
CATSVSFYNEQFF
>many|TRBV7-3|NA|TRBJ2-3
TGTGCCAGCAGCTTAAAAGGGGCAGATACGCAGTATTTT
CASSLKGADTQYF
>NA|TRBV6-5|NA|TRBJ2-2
TGTGCCAGCAGGCCCCAGGGGACCGGGGAGCTGTTTTTT
CASRPQGTGELFF
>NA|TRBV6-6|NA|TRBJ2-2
TGTGCCAGCAGAATACGGGGGGCGCCGGGCACCGGGGGGCTGTTTTTT
CASRIRGAPGTGGLFF
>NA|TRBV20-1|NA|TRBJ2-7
TGCAGTGCTAGGGCAAAAACCCCCTACGAGCAGTACTTC
CSARAKTPYEQYF
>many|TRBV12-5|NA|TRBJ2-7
TGTGCTAGTGCGGTGGATCGGTACGAGCAGTACTTC
CASAVDRYEQYF
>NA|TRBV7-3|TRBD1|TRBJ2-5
TGTGCCAACAGCCGGGACAGGGAGGAGACCCAGTACTTC
CANSRDREETQYF
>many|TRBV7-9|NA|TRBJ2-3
TGTGCCAGCAGCTTACTTTTAGGCGCGGCAGCAGATACGCAGTATTTT
CASSLLLGAAADTQYF
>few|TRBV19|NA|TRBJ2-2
TGTGCCAGTAGACAACAGGGTCCAGGCAACACCGGGGAGCTGTTTTTT
CASRQQGPGNTGELFF
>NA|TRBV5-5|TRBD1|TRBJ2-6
TGTGCCAGCAGCTGGGGGGACAGGGTGGGTTCCGGGGCCAACGTCCTGACTTTC
CASSWGDRVGSGANVLTF
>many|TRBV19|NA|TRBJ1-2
TGTGCCAGTAGTATAGATCACAGAAAAGCTAACTATGGCTACACCTTC
CASSIDHRKANYGYTF
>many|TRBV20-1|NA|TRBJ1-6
TGCAGTGCTAGAGATGGGGCCAGGGCTCAGAATTCACCCCTCCACTTT
CSARDGARAQNSPLHF
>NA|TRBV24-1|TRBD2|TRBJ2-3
TGTGCGGCCGGGACTAGCAGAGGCACAGATACGCAGTATTTT
CAAGTSRGTDTQYF
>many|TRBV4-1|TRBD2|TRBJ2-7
TGCGCCAGCAGCCACGCTAGCGGAATTTCCTACGAGCAGTACTTC
CASSHASGISYEQYF
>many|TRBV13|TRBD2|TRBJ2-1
TGTGCCAGCAGCACCATCCGGGAGGGCCAAGAAAATGAGCAGTTCTTC
CASSTIREGQENEQFF
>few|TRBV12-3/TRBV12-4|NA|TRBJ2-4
TGTGCCAGCAGAACAGGGTTGGTTCAGTACTTC
CASRTGLVQYF
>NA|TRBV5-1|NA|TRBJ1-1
TGCGCCAGCAGCCTAGGACTGTCTGAAGCTTTCTTT
CASSLGLSEAFF
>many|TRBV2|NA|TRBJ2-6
TGTGCCAGCAGTGAATTTCTTTTGGGGGACTTTGGGGCCAACGTCCTGACTTTC
CASSEFLLGDFGANVLTF
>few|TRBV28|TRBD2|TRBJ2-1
TGTGCCAGCAGTCTAGCGGGAGGCAATGAGCAGTTCTTC
CASSLAGGNEQFF
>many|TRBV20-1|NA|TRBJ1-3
TGCAGTGCTAGCCCGGTGACACTAGGTGGAAACACCATATATTTT
CSASPVTLGGNTIYF
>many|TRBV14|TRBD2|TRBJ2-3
TGTGCCAGCAGCCAGAGCGGGGCAGATACGCAGTATTTT
CASSQSGADTQYF
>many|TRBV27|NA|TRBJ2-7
TGTGCCAGCACCGTATCAGGGGCTTTATCTACGTTGCAGTACTTC
CASTVSGALSTLQYF
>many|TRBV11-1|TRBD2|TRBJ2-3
TGTGCCAGCAGCGCAACTAGCGGGGTGGATACGCAGTATTTT
CASSATSGVDTQYF
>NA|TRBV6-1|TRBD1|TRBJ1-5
TGTGCCGGCACGGTAGGGGGCCATCAGCCCCAGCATTTT
CAGTVGGHQPQHF
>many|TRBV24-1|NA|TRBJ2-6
TGTGCCACCAGTGTAGCTGGGGCCAACGTCCTGACTTTC
CATSVAGANVLTF
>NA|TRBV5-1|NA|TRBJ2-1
TGCGCCAGCAAGAGGGAATTAGATGAGCAGTTCTTC
CASKRELDEQFF
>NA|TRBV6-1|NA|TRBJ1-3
TGTGCCAGCAGTGAAGTGGTGGTTCGGGGGGCTGGAAACACCATATATTTT
CASSEVVVRGAGNTIYF
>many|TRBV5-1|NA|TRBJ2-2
TGCGCCAGCAGCTTGGGGGACACCCACACCGGGGAGCTGTTTTTT
CASSLGDTHTGELFF
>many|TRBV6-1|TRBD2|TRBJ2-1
TGTGCCAGCAGTGAAGGAGTCTGGGGGAGGGCCGGAGATGAGCAGTTCTTC
CASSEGVWGRAGDEQFF
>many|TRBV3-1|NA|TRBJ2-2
TGTGCCAGCAGCCAGGGGGCCGGGGAGCTGTTTTTT
CASSQGAGELFF
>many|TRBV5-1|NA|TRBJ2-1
TGCGCCAGCAGCTGGACTAGAGGGGGGAGGAATGAGCAGTTCTTC
CASSWTRGGRNEQFF
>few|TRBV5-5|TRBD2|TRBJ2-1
TGTGCCAGCAGCTTGGGGCTAGCGGTCCAGAGGGGTTACAATGAGCAGTTCTTC
CASSLGLAVQRGYNEQFF
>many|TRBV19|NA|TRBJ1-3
TGTGCCAGTAGTATATTCTGGGGAGGAGATGGAAACACCATATATTTT
CASSIFWGGDGNTIYF
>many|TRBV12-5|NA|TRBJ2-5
TGTGCTAGTGGTTTGGTAGGGTCGCAAGAGACCCAGTACTTC
CASGLVGSQETQYF
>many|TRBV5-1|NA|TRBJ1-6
TGCGCCAGCAGCTTGGGACTGGGGAATGCCTATAATTCACCCCTCCACTTT
CASSLGLGNAYNSPLHF
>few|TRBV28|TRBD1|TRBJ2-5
TGTGCCAGCGTTCAGACAGGGGGCGTTGAGACCCAGTACTTC
CASVQTGGVETQYF
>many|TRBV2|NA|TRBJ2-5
TGTGCCAGCAGTGAAGAGGGACCCTCTAGGCACTTC
CASSEEGPSRHF
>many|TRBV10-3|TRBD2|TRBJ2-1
TGTGCCATCAGCGCGGCTCCCGGGACTAGTCTCAATGAGCAGTTCTTC
CAISAAPGTSLNEQFF